This T cell receptor (beta chain) originates from a study of blood T cell repertoires in COVID-19 (TCRdb year 2020). Background on the whole study: Samples from collaborators originated in the United States, Italy and Spain and spanned both the acute and convalescent phases of COVID-19. Samples were obtained from the ongoing ImmuneRACE study (first 160 participants) and from about 1,300 subjects provided by 6 global collaborators. The dataset comprised deeply sampled blood TCRbeta repertoires from subjects exposed to, actively infected with, or recovered from COVID-19. The prospective study material was composed of cDNA or gDNA derived from T cells, B-cell-depleted T cells, or PBMCs. A de-identified subject ID, COVID-19 status, age in years and sex were almost always included in the sample metadata. A freely available public database, intended as a resource for researchers studying the immune response to SARS-CoV-2, is where the repertoires were released. Where available, HLA class I and class II types were obtained from metadata supplied by the sample provider rather than from assay-based typing. Broad study findings and their caveats: The amount of clinical and demographic metadata varied by source and participant and was provided uncurated.

TCRbeta CDR3 regions were amplified from genomic DNA using the immunoSEQ Assay, a bias-controlled multiplex PCR. The authors' pipeline ran thus. The number of nucleated cells in each sample was estimated by amplification of reference gene primers within the assay. To quantify the absolute abundance of each unique TCRbeta CDR3 rearrangement, sequence reads were collapsed and filtered. For each sample, productive Simpson clonality was calculated as the square root of Simpson's diversity index across productive rearrangements. TCRdb took over this immuneACCESS table, retaining in-frame rearrangements with V and J assigned. Such tables are incomplete; in checked studies, under half of the missing clones stem from an unresolved V gene, and the remainder is unexplained. The V and J calls and the clone size are those of that table, but D and trimming were determined from the DNA. The sample contains 200,000 to 250,000 clones, 75% to 85% of them found a single time. The ten largest make up over 2% of the sample.

On this clone itself: This clone's antigen is unknown. No base-level quality is on record; no much larger clone is a single base apart.

V is reduced by 1 base and J by 2 bases, leaving a spacing of 6 bases between them. The CDR3 covers 13 residues, taking in both the cysteine and the phenylalanine. Only the CDR3 part of the read is kept: 39 bases, read in frame from the first base. Based on the germline V gene (reference sequence), the CDR1 and CDR2 sequences are SGHKS and YYEKEE. One collaborating source in Seattle enrolled patients while the patients were actively infected and followed the patients over time throughout the course of disease. Each collaborating institution followed its own protocols to collect whole blood in K2EDTA tubes. For TCRbeta analysis, collaborators shipped samples as frozen whole blood, isolated PBMCs, or DNA extracted from either of those sample types.

Sequencing was carried out using peripheral blood. The sequence derives from an older woman with COVID-19, enrolled during active disease. The rearranged chain carries TRBV5-5 and TRBJ1-2; a confident D gene designation cannot be given. DNA sequence: TGTGCCAGCAGCTTGCCGGAGAACTATGGCTACACCTTC. It is translated as CASSLPENYGYTF.